Listed below are T cell receptor beta chains from one sample, sequenced in a study of cytomegalovirus exposure and HLA in healthy donors. Measured with immunoSEQ multiplex PCR; TCRdb has only the in-frame clones, and not every one. The sample consists of tens of thousands of clones, roughly 79% of them appearing once. Material: PBMCs. These receptors originate from a male donor in good health and CMV-seropositive. The CDR3 runs from the conserved cysteine through the conserved F or W. Each record gives: J gene, V gene, clone size, D gene, CDR3 protein, CDR3 DNA. The D gene is left open where the match is weak. Clone size, where shown, is once, few, many, or a class for clones that have expanded.

j_call: TRBJ2-5
v_call: TRBV7-2
clone_size: few
d_call: TRBD2
cdr3_aa: CASSFTSVQETQYF
cdr3_nt: TGTGCCAGCAGCTTCACTAGCGTACAAGAGACCCAGTACTTC

j_call: TRBJ1-2
v_call: TRBV19
clone_size: -
d_call: TRBD1
cdr3_aa: CASSGTGFGYTF
cdr3_nt: TGTGCCAGTAGTGGGACAGGGTTTGGCTACACCTTC

j_call: TRBJ2-3
v_call: TRBV19
clone_size: once
d_call: TRBD2
cdr3_aa: CASGLGKYGQYF
cdr3_nt: TGTGCCAGCGGACTAGGGAAGTATGGGCAGTATTTT

j_call: TRBJ1-5
v_call: TRBV5-1
clone_size: -
d_call: -
cdr3_aa: CASSLDRAGPQHF
cdr3_nt: TGCGCCAGCAGCTTGGACAGGGCTGGGCCCCAGCATTTT

j_call: TRBJ2-5
v_call: TRBV7-9
clone_size: -
d_call: -
cdr3_aa: CASASIQGYQETQYF
cdr3_nt: TGTGCCAGCGCCTCCATCCAGGGGTACCAAGAGACCCAGTACTTC

j_call: TRBJ2-1
v_call: TRBV5-8
clone_size: -
d_call: TRBD2
cdr3_aa: CASSLTGTSGGAGNEQFF
cdr3_nt: TGTGCCAGCAGCCTCACCGGGACTAGCGGGGGGGCTGGTAATGAGCAGTTCTTC

j_call: TRBJ2-7
v_call: TRBV5-4
clone_size: -
d_call: TRBD2
cdr3_aa: CASSWAGGEQYF
cdr3_nt: TGTGCCAGCAGCTGGGCGGGAGGCGAGCAGTACTTC

j_call: TRBJ2-2
v_call: TRBV7-9
clone_size: -
d_call: TRBD1
cdr3_aa: CASSPGQGRHTGELFF
cdr3_nt: TGTGCCAGCAGCCCCGGACAGGGACGTCACACCGGGGAGCTGTTTTTT

j_call: TRBJ1-2
v_call: TRBV7-3
clone_size: -
d_call: TRBD1
cdr3_aa: CASSIGTGHGYTF
cdr3_nt: TGTGCCAGCAGCATCGGGACAGGGCATGGCTACACCTTC

j_call: TRBJ2-7
v_call: TRBV5-1
clone_size: once
d_call: -
cdr3_aa: CASSLEGHLPYEQYF
cdr3_nt: TGCGCCAGCAGCTTGGAGGGGCATCTTCCCTACGAGCAGTACTTC

j_call: TRBJ1-2
v_call: TRBV5-1
clone_size: -
d_call: -
cdr3_aa: CASSLGADVYGYTF
cdr3_nt: TGCGCCAGCAGCTTGGGGGCTGACGTGTATGGCTACACCTTC

j_call: TRBJ2-5
v_call: TRBV19
clone_size: -
d_call: -
cdr3_aa: CASSAEREETQYF
cdr3_nt: TGTGCCAGTAGTGCCGAGAGGGAAGAGACCCAGTACTTC

j_call: TRBJ2-2
v_call: TRBV25-1
clone_size: -
d_call: TRBD2
cdr3_aa: CASSDSRTSGSPGELFF
cdr3_nt: TGTGCCAGCAGTGACTCAAGGACTAGCGGGAGCCCCGGGGAGCTGTTTTTT

j_call: TRBJ2-7
v_call: TRBV10-3
clone_size: -
d_call: TRBD1
cdr3_aa: CAISEWTGGETYEQYF
cdr3_nt: TGTGCCATCAGTGAGTGGACAGGGGGTGAGACCTACGAGCAGTACTTC

j_call: TRBJ1-2
v_call: TRBV30
clone_size: -
d_call: -
cdr3_aa: CAWTPGPGGYTF
cdr3_nt: TGTGCCTGGACCCCGGGTCCTGGGGGCTACACCTTC

j_call: TRBJ1-2
v_call: TRBV10-2
clone_size: once
d_call: -
cdr3_aa: CASTGENRGYTF
cdr3_nt: TGCGCCAGCACGGGGGAGAATCGGGGCTACACCTTC

j_call: TRBJ2-3
v_call: TRBV13
clone_size: -
d_call: -
cdr3_aa: CASSPGGSQYF
cdr3_nt: TGTGCCAGCAGCCCCGGAGGATCGCAGTATTTT

j_call: TRBJ2-4
v_call: TRBV5-1
clone_size: -
d_call: TRBD1
cdr3_aa: CASSLVGGPQNIQYF
cdr3_nt: TGCGCCAGCAGCTTGGTAGGGGGCCCACAAAACATTCAGTACTTC

j_call: TRBJ1-2
v_call: TRBV2
clone_size: -
d_call: -
cdr3_aa: CASSEEGVDGYTF
cdr3_nt: TGTGCCAGCAGCGAAGAGGGGGTTGACGGCTACACCTTC

j_call: TRBJ2-3
v_call: TRBV4-3
clone_size: -
d_call: -
cdr3_aa: CASSQDAAGDMRDTQYF
cdr3_nt: TGCGCCAGCAGCCAAGATGCGGCAGGGGACATGAGAGATACGCAGTATTTT

j_call: TRBJ2-3
v_call: TRBV11-3
clone_size: -
d_call: TRBD1
cdr3_aa: CASSAGQGIDTQYF
cdr3_nt: TGTGCCAGCAGCGCGGGACAGGGGATAGATACGCAGTATTTT

j_call: TRBJ1-5
v_call: TRBV28
clone_size: -
d_call: TRBD1
cdr3_aa: CASSPPGQELVQPQHF
cdr3_nt: TGTGCCAGCAGTCCACCGGGACAGGAGTTAGTTCAGCCCCAGCATTTT

j_call: TRBJ1-5
v_call: TRBV18
clone_size: -
d_call: TRBD1
cdr3_aa: CASSPPGQGEDQPQHF
cdr3_nt: TGTGCCAGCTCACCACCCGGACAGGGGGAAGATCAGCCCCAGCATTTT

j_call: TRBJ2-7
v_call: TRBV28
clone_size: -
d_call: -
cdr3_aa: CASSLVRSRGNEQYF
cdr3_nt: TGTGCCAGCAGTTTGGTCCGGTCGCGGGGCAACGAGCAGTACTTC

j_call: TRBJ1-2
v_call: TRBV29-1
clone_size: -
d_call: -
cdr3_aa: CSVYGGSGRTYGYTF
cdr3_nt: TGCAGCGTTTATGGGGGGTCAGGGAGGACCTATGGCTACACCTTC

j_call: TRBJ1-4
v_call: TRBV6-5
clone_size: -
d_call: -
cdr3_aa: CASRETGKLFF
cdr3_nt: TGTGCCAGCAGGGAGACCGGAAAACTGTTTTTT

j_call: TRBJ2-1
v_call: TRBV4-1
clone_size: few
d_call: TRBD2
cdr3_aa: CASSQVGGVSYNEQFF
cdr3_nt: TGCGCCAGCAGCCAAGTGGGGGGGGTTTCCTACAATGAGCAGTTCTTC

j_call: TRBJ2-7
v_call: TRBV29-1
clone_size: -
d_call: TRBD2
cdr3_aa: CSVGNSGSTGEQYF
cdr3_nt: TGCAGCGTTGGGAATAGCGGGAGTACCGGCGAGCAGTACTTC

j_call: TRBJ2-7
v_call: TRBV18
clone_size: few
d_call: TRBD1
cdr3_aa: CASSLWTGPEQYF
cdr3_nt: TGTGCCAGCTCACTATGGACAGGGCCCGAGCAGTACTTC

j_call: TRBJ2-1
v_call: TRBV7-3
clone_size: -
d_call: TRBD1
cdr3_aa: CASSFSDRHEQFF
cdr3_nt: TGTGCCAGCAGCTTCTCGGACAGGCATGAGCAGTTCTTC

j_call: TRBJ1-5
v_call: TRBV19
clone_size: -
d_call: -
cdr3_aa: CASSIVWAGNQPQHF
cdr3_nt: TGTGCCAGTAGTATAGTTTGGGCGGGAAATCAGCCCCAGCATTTT

j_call: TRBJ1-1
v_call: TRBV29-1
clone_size: -
d_call: TRBD1
cdr3_aa: CSVSGQENTEAFF
cdr3_nt: TGCAGCGTTTCGGGACAGGAGAACACTGAAGCTTTCTTT

j_call: TRBJ2-1
v_call: TRBV20-1
clone_size: -
d_call: -
cdr3_aa: CSARAGNEQFF
cdr3_nt: TGCAGTGCTAGAGCGGGCAATGAGCAGTTCTTC

j_call: TRBJ1-1
v_call: TRBV4-2
clone_size: once
d_call: -
cdr3_aa: CASSLNPGANTEAFF
cdr3_nt: TGTGCCAGCAGCCTCAACCCAGGGGCGAACACTGAAGCTTTCTTT

j_call: TRBJ2-7
v_call: TRBV5-1
clone_size: -
d_call: -
cdr3_aa: CASSLLSGSSYEQYF
cdr3_nt: TGCGCCAGCAGCTTGTTATCAGGGTCATCCTACGAGCAGTACTTC

j_call: TRBJ2-4
v_call: TRBV5-1
clone_size: -
d_call: TRBD2
cdr3_aa: CASSPSGDGDIQYF
cdr3_nt: TGCGCCAGCAGCCCTAGCGGGGATGGGGACATTCAGTACTTC

j_call: TRBJ2-5
v_call: TRBV6-1
clone_size: -
d_call: TRBD2
cdr3_aa: CASSEMAGVAAETQYF
cdr3_nt: TGTGCCAGCAGTGAAATGGCGGGGGTAGCAGCAGAGACCCAGTACTTC

j_call: TRBJ1-4
v_call: TRBV7-8
clone_size: once
d_call: -
cdr3_aa: CASSLVSRLTNEKLFF
cdr3_nt: TGTGCCAGCAGCTTAGTGTCGAGGTTAACTAATGAAAAACTGTTTTTT

j_call: TRBJ2-7
v_call: TRBV10-3
clone_size: once
d_call: -
cdr3_aa: CAISAPLAREQYF
cdr3_nt: TGTGCCATCAGTGCACCTCTAGCGCGCGAGCAGTACTTC

j_call: TRBJ2-1
v_call: TRBV2
clone_size: -
d_call: TRBD2
cdr3_aa: CASRSGSALGEQFF
cdr3_nt: TGTGCCAGCAGAAGCGGGAGCGCTCTGGGAGAGCAGTTCTTC

j_call: TRBJ1-1
v_call: TRBV12-5
clone_size: -
d_call: -
cdr3_aa: CASGLNAVGPEAFF
cdr3_nt: TGTGCTAGTGGTTTGAACGCGGTGGGGCCTGAAGCTTTCTTT